The rows below give T cell receptor beta chains drawn from one sample of a study of cytomegalovirus exposure and HLA in healthy donors. Some clones are missing from TCRdb's copy, which holds only in-frame ones; the method was immunoSEQ multiplex PCR. The table lists 75,000 or so clones, roughly 72% of them singletons. Sequences were obtained from PBMCs. These receptors were obtained from a woman in her 30s in good health and CMV-seropositive. Both conserved end residues are part of each CDR3. The D gene is left open where the match is weak. Clone size is shown for a subset of rows, as once, few, many or a class of expanded clone.

TRBD2 | TRBJ2-1 | few | TRBV6-5 | CASSYAGGSKNEQFF | TGTGCCAGCAGTTACGCGGGAGGCAGTAAGAATGAGCAGTTCTTC
NA | TRBJ1-2 | NA | TRBV28 | CASSRDTAYGYTF | TGTGCCAGCAGTCGCGACACGGCCTATGGCTACACCTTC
TRBD1 | TRBJ1-1 | NA | TRBV5-8 | CASSLLGTGDLPEAFF | TGTGCCAGCAGCTTACTCGGGACAGGGGACCTACCAGAAGCTTTCTTT
TRBD1 | TRBJ1-1 | NA | TRBV28 | CASSRGQGPLGTEAFF | TGTGCCAGCAGCCGGGGACAGGGGCCGTTGGGCACTGAAGCTTTCTTT
TRBD1 | TRBJ2-5 | NA | TRBV6-5 | CASRGTGFQTQYF | TGTGCCAGCAGGGGGACAGGGTTTCAGACCCAGTACTTC
NA | TRBJ1-1 | NA | TRBV14 | CASSQGQIGHSEAFF | TGTGCCAGCAGCCAAGGACAGATAGGACATTCTGAAGCTTTCTTT
TRBD1 | TRBJ2-5 | once | TRBV5-1 | CASSLDRAQETQYF | TGCGCCAGCAGCCTGGACAGGGCCCAAGAGACCCAGTACTTC
NA | TRBJ2-5 | NA | TRBV9 | CASSGPGAGETQYF | TGTGCCAGCAGCGGCCCGGGTGCGGGAGAGACCCAGTACTTC
NA | TRBJ1-1 | NA | TRBV4-1 | CASSRLTESQAFF | TGCGCCAGTAGCCGGCTGACAGAAAGTCAAGCTTTCTTT
TRBD2 | TRBJ2-3 | NA | TRBV2 | CASRLAGPPRTDTQYF | TGTGCCAGCAGACTAGCGGGGCCTCCTCGCACAGATACGCAGTATTTT
NA | TRBJ1-1 | NA | TRBV2 | CASSLNADEAFF | TGTGCCAGCAGTCTCAATGCGGATGAAGCTTTCTTT
TRBD1 | TRBJ1-5 | NA | TRBV18 | CASSTGGGNQPQHF | TGTGCCAGCTCCACAGGGGGCGGAAATCAGCCCCAGCATTTT
NA | TRBJ2-3 | NA | TRBV5-1 | CASSLGLVGSTDTQYF | TGCGCCAGCAGCTTGGGCCTTGTTGGCAGCACAGATACGCAGTATTTT
NA | TRBJ2-5 | NA | TRBV6-5 | CASRNRAFQETQYF | TGTGCCAGCAGAAACAGGGCTTTCCAAGAGACCCAGTACTTC
NA | TRBJ1-1 | NA | TRBV6-6 | CASSSPGRNTEAFF | TGTGCCAGCAGTTCTCCGGGTCGGAACACTGAAGCTTTCTTT
NA | TRBJ1-1 | NA | TRBV15 | CATSRAGDTEAFF | TGTGCCACCAGCAGAGCAGGGGACACTGAAGCTTTCTTT
NA | TRBJ2-7 | once | TRBV29-1 | CSPLSPQGGEDEQYF | TGCAGCCCCCTTTCCCCCCAAGGTGGGGAGGACGAGCAGTACTTC
NA | TRBJ1-2 | once | TRBV5-6 | CASSLRGAQGYTF | TGTGCCAGCAGCTTGCGGGGGGCGCAGGGCTACACCTTC
NA | TRBJ2-5 | once | TRBV7-6 | CASSLERTSGETQYF | TGTGCCAGCAGCTTAGAGCGGACCTCGGGAGAGACCCAGTACTTC
TRBD2 | TRBJ2-7 | NA | TRBV28 | CASSLLGLAGGRGREQYF | TGTGCCAGCAGTCTGCTGGGACTAGCGGGAGGCCGGGGGAGGGAGCAGTACTTC
NA | TRBJ1-5 | NA | TRBV28 | CASSSSSHSGNQPQHF | TGTGCCAGCAGTTCAAGTAGCCATTCGGGCAATCAGCCCCAGCATTTT
NA | TRBJ2-4 | NA | TRBV7-8 | CASSSSGALAKNIQYF | TGTGCCAGCAGCTCGTCAGGCGCTCTAGCCAAAAACATTCAGTACTTC
NA | TRBJ1-2 | NA | TRBV6-5 | CASSYSLGRSVYGYTF | TGTGCCAGCAGTTACTCTCTCGGCAGGTCCGTCTATGGCTACACCTTC
NA | TRBJ2-5 | NA | TRBV6-1 | CASSPAPFRTQYF | TGTGCCAGCAGCCCTGCCCCTTTTAGGACCCAGTACTTC
TRBD1 | TRBJ1-1 | NA | TRBV10-3 | CAIIATGGTEAFF | TGTGCCATCATCGCGACAGGGGGCACTGAAGCTTTCTTT
TRBD2 | TRBJ2-7 | NA | TRBV14 | CASGLAGSYEQYF | TGTGCCAGTGGACTAGCGGGCTCCTACGAGCAGTACTTC
TRBD2 | TRBJ2-1 | NA | TRBV10-3 | CAIRKLAALYNEQFF | TGTGCCATCAGGAAACTAGCGGCCTTATACAATGAGCAGTTCTTC
TRBD1 | TRBJ1-5 | NA | TRBV19 | CASSQRTGANQPQHF | TGTGCCAGTAGCCAGCGGACAGGGGCTAATCAGCCCCAGCATTTT
NA | TRBJ1-4 | NA | TRBV7-8 | CASSFNQGRGNEKLFF | TGTGCCAGCAGTTTCAACCAGGGGAGGGGTAATGAAAAACTGTTTTTT
NA | TRBJ2-1 | once | TRBV6-4 | CASSADWSSYNEQFF | TGTGCCAGCAGCGCGGACTGGAGCTCCTACAATGAGCAGTTCTTC
TRBD2 | TRBJ2-3 | NA | TRBV29-1 | CSVAGPNSSGQSTGTQYF | TGCAGCGTTGCTGGTCCCAACTCTAGCGGTCAAAGCACAGGTACGCAGTATTTT
NA | TRBJ1-5 | NA | TRBV2 | CASSDQDYSNQPQHF | TGTGCCAGCAGTGATCAGGATTATAGCAATCAGCCCCAGCATTTT
TRBD1 | TRBJ1-2 | NA | TRBV30 | CAWSKDRVGGYTF | TGTGCCTGGAGTAAGGACAGGGTCGGAGGCTACACCTTC
TRBD1 | TRBJ2-5 | NA | TRBV4-1 | CASSQDRGFSGTQYF | TGCGCCAGCAGCCAAGACAGGGGGTTCAGCGGGACCCAGTACTTC
TRBD2 | TRBJ2-1 | NA | TRBV11-1 | CASSFGLAGGGYNEQFF | TGTGCCAGCAGCTTTGGACTAGCGGGAGGAGGTTACAATGAGCAGTTCTTC
NA | TRBJ1-1 | NA | TRBV7-2 | CASSPQGAAFF | TGTGCCAGCAGCCCCCAGGGTGCAGCTTTCTTT
NA | TRBJ2-7 | NA | TRBV2 | CASSRGYEQYF | TGTGCCAGCAGCAGGGGCTACGAGCAGTACTTC
TRBD1 | TRBJ2-7 | NA | TRBV29-1 | CSVTGTGDYEQYF | TGCAGCGTGACCGGGACAGGGGACTACGAGCAGTACTTC
NA | TRBJ1-1 | NA | TRBV7-9 | CASSPRRNTEAFF | TGTGCCAGCAGCCCGAGAAGGAACACTGAAGCTTTCTTT
NA | TRBJ2-3 | NA | TRBV25-1 | CASSDRVSTDTQYF | TGTGCCAGCAGTGACAGGGTGAGCACAGATACGCAGTATTTT
TRBD1 | TRBJ1-6 | NA | TRBV28 | CASSLRGRDNSPLHF | TGTGCCAGCAGTCTCAGGGGGCGCGATAATTCACCCCTCCACTTT
NA | TRBJ1-1 | NA | TRBV30 | CASITDFTEAFF | TGTGCCTCCATCACCGACTTTACTGAAGCTTTCTTT
NA | TRBJ1-2 | NA | TRBV9 | CASSVGEIWYYGYTF | TGTGCCAGCAGCGTCGGGGAGATCTGGTACTATGGCTACACCTTC
NA | TRBJ2-5 | few | TRBV13 | CASSLGRGETQYF | TGTGCCAGCAGCTTAGGTAGGGGAGAGACCCAGTACTTC
TRBD1 | TRBJ1-2 | NA | TRBV2 | CASSLDRGPYGYTF | TGTGCCAGCAGCCTGGACAGGGGGCCCTATGGCTACACCTTC
TRBD1 | TRBJ1-2 | NA | TRBV28 | CASSLIDRGKNGYTF | TGTGCCAGCAGTTTAATTGACAGGGGAAAAAATGGCTACACCTTC
NA | TRBJ2-1 | NA | TRBV6-1 | CASSEALQAYNEQFF | TGTGCCAGCAGTGAAGCGCTTCAGGCCTACAATGAGCAGTTCTTC
NA | TRBJ1-2 | NA | TRBV28 | CASSPTGSGYTF | TGTGCCAGCAGCCCTACAGGGTCTGGCTACACCTTC
NA | TRBJ2-3 | NA | TRBV19 | CASGPGGRTDTQYF | TGTGCCAGCGGTCCTGGAGGGCGCACAGATACGCAGTATTTT
TRBD1 | TRBJ1-2 | NA | TRBV28 | CASSSLRGQGAFGYTF | TGTGCCAGCAGTTCACTAAGGGGACAGGGGGCGTTTGGCTACACCTTC
NA | TRBJ1-1 | once | TRBV28 | CASSLAGNTEAFF | TGTGCCAGCAGTTTGGCAGGGAACACTGAAGCTTTCTTT
NA | TRBJ2-3 | few | TRBV5-1 | CASSLTGTSTDTQYF | TGCGCCAGCAGCTTGACGGGGACTAGCACAGATACGCAGTATTTT
NA | TRBJ2-7 | NA | TRBV29-1 | CSVEGSSYEQYF | TGCAGCGTTGAGGGCAGCTCCTACGAGCAGTACTTC
TRBD1 | TRBJ2-7 | NA | TRBV7-9 | CASSFRDRGYEQYF | TGTGCCAGCAGCTTCCGGGACAGGGGTTACGAGCAGTACTTC
NA | TRBJ2-6 | NA | TRBV6-1 | CASIFRRSGANVLTF | TGTGCCAGCATATTCAGGCGCTCTGGGGCCAACGTCCTGACTTTC